Listed below are T cell receptor beta chains from one sample, sequenced in a study of blood T cell repertoires in COVID-19. TCRdb keeps only in-frame clones here, not all; method: immunoSEQ multiplex PCR. The profile covers 340,000 or so clones, with about 86% appearing a single time and about 4% taken by the ten largest. The sample consisted of PBMCs or T cells enriched from blood (not recorded which). The origin of the receptors is a woman between 40 and 55 years old with acute COVID-19. The CDR3 runs from the conserved cysteine through the conserved F or W. D genes are given only for firm matches. Not every row has a clone size; where given, it reads once, few, many or a size class.

>13|NA|TRBV7-2|TRBJ2-1|NA
CASSLAGVNEQFF
TGTGCCAGCAGCTTAGCGGGAGTAAATGAGCAGTTCTTC
>14|NA|TRBV2|TRBJ2-5|TRBD2
CASSETSGGVAQYF
TGTGCCAGCAGCGAGACTAGCGGGGGGGTGGCCCAGTACTTC
>17|NA|TRBV7-8|TRBJ1-5|NA
CASSLDHNYRANQPQHF
TGTGCCAGCAGCTTAGATCATAATTACAGGGCAAATCAGCCCCAGCATTTT
>15|NA|TRBV28|TRBJ1-2|TRBD1
CASRTRGRFEVGYTF
TGTGCCAGCAGAACCAGGGGGCGCTTCGAGGTTGGCTACACCTTC
>17|NA|TRBV18|TRBJ2-5|NA
CASSPSSGLSSIETQYF
TGTGCCAGCTCACCATCCAGCGGCTTGTCAAGTATTGAGACCCAGTACTTC
>16|NA|TRBV4-2|TRBJ2-1|TRBD1
CASSQDLAGGWGEQFF
TGTGCCAGCAGCCAAGATCTGGCAGGGGGCTGGGGTGAGCAGTTCTTC
>14|NA|TRBV2|TRBJ2-5|NA
CASNHREFGETQYF
TGTGCCAGCAACCACAGGGAATTTGGGGAGACCCAGTACTTC
>17|NA|TRBV4-1|TRBJ1-5|TRBD1
CASNYQATSDRDQPQHF
TGCGCCAGCAACTACCAAGCGACTAGCGACAGGGATCAGCCCCAGCATTTT
>14|NA|TRBV18|TRBJ1-5|NA
CASSPNREVQPQHF
TGTGCCAGCTCACCTAACAGGGAAGTTCAGCCCCAGCATTTT
>17|NA|TRBV19|TRBJ2-5|TRBD1
CASSIGGTGRVGETQYF
TGTGCCAGTAGTATCGGGGGGACAGGGAGAGTAGGGGAGACCCAGTACTTC
>16|once|TRBV6-1|TRBJ2-1|NA
CASSDFHSYSYNEQFF
TGTGCCAGCAGTGATTTCCACAGCTACTCCTACAATGAGCAGTTCTTC
>16|NA|TRBV6-2/TRBV6-3|TRBJ1-1|NA
CASSYVWGEGNTEAFF
TGTGCCAGCAGTTACGTGTGGGGAGAGGGGAACACTGAAGCTTTCTTT
>15|NA|TRBV9|TRBJ2-7|NA
CASSPDSFPTGEQYF
TGTGCCAGCAGCCCGGACAGCTTCCCGACGGGGGAGCAGTACTTC
>16|few|TRBV3-1/TRBV3-2|TRBJ2-7|TRBD2
CASSQVLLAGLYEQYF
TGTGCCAGCAGCCAAGTCCTACTAGCGGGGCTCTACGAGCAGTACTTC
>15|NA|TRBV19|TRBJ1-2|TRBD1
CASSTPGQINYGYTF
TGTGCCAGTAGTACTCCGGGACAGATTAACTATGGCTACACCTTC
>16|NA|TRBV27|TRBJ2-5|NA
CASSQTSNLPQETQYF
TGTGCCAGCAGCCAAACTTCTAACCTTCCCCAAGAGACCCAGTACTTC
>15|NA|TRBV2|TRBJ2-5|NA
CASRKGVGIQETQYF
TGTGCCAGCAGGAAGGGGGTGGGAATACAAGAGACCCAGTACTTC
>14|NA|TRBV4-1|TRBJ2-7|NA
CASSQDHSLGEQYF
TGCGCCAGCAGCCAAGATCACAGCCTGGGCGAGCAGTACTTC
>15|NA|TRBV5-1|TRBJ1-1|NA
CASRITSELNTEAFF
TGCGCCAGCAGAATCACGTCAGAACTGAACACTGAAGCTTTCTTT
>15|NA|TRBV9|TRBJ1-3|TRBD1
CASSVLDREGNTIYF
TGTGCCAGCAGCGTATTGGACAGGGAAGGAAACACCATATATTTT
>18|NA|TRBV28|TRBJ2-1|TRBD2
CASSPIKTGTSGLAEQFF
TGTGCCAGCAGCCCAATTAAGACCGGGACTAGCGGCCTTGCGGAGCAGTTCTTC
>15|NA|TRBV5-1|TRBJ2-3|TRBD1
CASSLVGQQQDTQYF
TGCGCCAGCAGCTTGGTGGGACAGCAGCAAGATACGCAGTATTTT
>16|NA|TRBV27|TRBJ1-6|NA
CASSLSPSVRDSPLHF
TGTGCCAGCAGTTTATCGCCAAGTGTCAGGGATTCACCCCTCCACTTT
>13|NA|TRBV6-5|TRBJ1-1|NA
CATVGRGNTEAFF
TGTGCCACCGTTGGTCGGGGGAACACTGAAGCTTTCTTT
>14|NA|TRBV9|TRBJ2-7|TRBD1
CASSVTGQSYEQYF
TGTGCCAGCAGCGTGACGGGACAGAGCTACGAGCAGTACTTC
>13|NA|TRBV7-9|TRBJ1-1|NA
CASSLEWSTEAFF
TGTGCCAGCAGCTTAGAATGGAGCACTGAAGCTTTCTTT
>13|NA|TRBV19|TRBJ1-1|NA
CASSIWGAQEAFF
TGTGCCAGTAGTATTTGGGGAGCCCAGGAAGCTTTCTTT
>14|NA|TRBV7-9|TRBJ1-4|NA
CASSSFKDSEKLFF
TGTGCCAGCAGCTCATTTAAGGACAGTGAAAAACTGTTTTTT
>15|NA|TRBV9|TRBJ1-5|TRBD1
CASSQGTGPYQPQHF
TGTGCCAGCAGTCAAGGGACAGGGCCTTATCAGCCCCAGCATTTT
>12|NA|TRBV28|TRBJ1-2|NA
CASSLSSYGYTF
TGTGCCAGCAGTTTGTCTTCTTATGGCTACACCTTC
>12|NA|TRBV5-6|TRBJ2-1|TRBD2
CASSFSTGGQFF
TGTGCCAGCAGCTTCTCCACGGGAGGGCAGTTCTTC
>15|NA|TRBV4-3|TRBJ1-2|NA
CASSQDTGSKDGYTF
TGCGCCAGCAGCCAAGACACGGGGTCAAAGGATGGCTACACCTTC
>12|NA|TRBV2|TRBJ1-6|NA
CAGGRHLSPLHF
TGTGCCGGGGGCAGACACCTTTCACCCCTCCACTTT
>15|few|TRBV9|TRBJ1-1|NA
CASSSRTVGNTEAFF
TGTGCCAGCAGCTCCCGGACAGTTGGGAACACTGAAGCTTTCTTT
>15|NA|TRBV7-9|TRBJ2-1|TRBD2
CASSPSGRIYNEQFF
TGTGCCAGCAGCCCGAGCGGGAGAATCTACAATGAGCAGTTCTTC
>14|NA|TRBV10-3|TRBJ2-3|TRBD1
CATEGGQGTDTQYF
TGTGCCACGGAGGGCGGACAGGGGACAGATACGCAGTATTTT
>13|NA|TRBV6-6|TRBJ2-3|TRBD2
CASRHSSGDTQYF
TGTGCCAGCAGACACTCTAGCGGAGATACGCAGTATTTT
>16|NA|TRBV6-1|TRBJ1-5|TRBD1
CASSGETGELPQPQHF
TGTGCCAGCAGTGGGGAAACAGGGGAGCTCCCCCAGCCCCAGCATTTT
>14|NA|TRBV28|TRBJ2-7|NA
CASFGYRAFYEQYF
TGTGCCAGCTTTGGGTACAGGGCGTTCTACGAGCAGTACTTC
>15|NA|TRBV7-9|TRBJ2-5|TRBD2
CASSTASGASETQYF
TGTGCCAGCAGCACAGCTAGCGGTGCCTCCGAGACCCAGTACTTC
>13|once|TRBV7-2|TRBJ1-6|TRBD1
CASRTGERSPLHF
TGTGCCAGCCGGACAGGGGAGAGATCACCCCTCCACTTT
>16|once|TRBV3-1/TRBV3-2|TRBJ1-1|TRBD1
CASSPPGTGTNTEAFF
TGTGCCAGCAGCCCACCCGGGACAGGGACTAACACTGAAGCTTTCTTT
>15|NA|TRBV7-9|TRBJ2-4|TRBD1
CASSSTGGAKNIQYF
TGTGCCAGCAGCTCAACAGGGGGCGCCAAAAACATTCAGTACTTC
>14|NA|TRBV28|TRBJ1-6|TRBD1
CANGDRVGNSPLHF
TGTGCCAACGGGGACAGGGTTGGTAATTCACCCCTCCACTTT
>15|few|TRBV7-8|TRBJ2-7|TRBD1
CASSLLQGQGYEQYF
TGTGCCAGCAGCTTACTCCAAGGACAGGGCTACGAGCAGTACTTC
>13|NA|TRBV4-3|TRBJ2-2|NA
CASSHKQGGELFF
TGCGCCAGCAGCCATAAGCAGGGCGGGGAGCTGTTTTTT
>15|NA|TRBV5-5|TRBJ1-2|NA
CASSPGGVSVYGYTF
TGTGCCAGCAGCCCCGGGGGGGTATCAGTCTATGGCTACACCTTC
>17|NA|TRBV4-2|TRBJ1-2|TRBD1
CASSQEPGQGLSYGYTF
TGTGCCAGCAGCCAAGAGCCGGGACAGGGGCTCTCCTATGGCTACACCTTC
>12|NA|TRBV2|TRBJ2-7|NA
CASQGTSYEQYF
TGTGCCAGTCAAGGGACTTCCTACGAGCAGTACTTC
>15|NA|TRBV29-1|TRBJ1-4|TRBD1
CSVSRRGVTNEKLFF
TGCAGCGTTTCCCGCAGGGGGGTAACTAATGAAAAACTGTTTTTT
>13|NA|TRBV4-3|TRBJ2-5|NA
CASSQELRSAQYF
TGCGCCAGCAGCCAAGAATTACGGTCGGCCCAGTACTTC
>14|NA|TRBV10-3|TRBJ1-2|TRBD1
CAISESGQAYGYTF
TGTGCCATCAGTGAGTCCGGACAGGCCTATGGCTACACCTTC
>17|NA|TRBV24-1|TRBJ2-7|TRBD1
CATSDSRDRVMSYEQYF
TGTGCCACCAGTGACAGCCGGGACAGAGTAATGTCATACGAGCAGTACTTC
>13|NA|TRBV10-2|TRBJ1-2|NA
CASSVRTDYGYTF
TGCGCCAGCAGTGTTCGGACAGACTATGGCTACACCTTC
>14|few|TRBV18|TRBJ2-3|NA
CASSPFTSPDTQYF
TGTGCCAGCTCACCATTTACTAGCCCAGATACGCAGTATTTT
>13|once|TRBV5-6|TRBJ2-2|NA
CASSTPLPGELFF
TGTGCCAGCAGCACCCCACTCCCCGGGGAGCTGTTTTTT